This T cell receptor (beta chain) derives from a study of T cell responses to AZD1222 COVID-19 vaccine. After removal of 2 bases from V and 2 bases from J, the junction contained 14 bases not matched to a gene. Germline V gene lookup returns CDR1 SGDLS and CDR2 YYNGEE. The CDR3 length is 19 residues. Study-wide results and caveats: There were mostly white British donors and more females than males, and clonal diversity was possibly underestimated. Seropositive status at baseline applied to only a handful of AZD1222 recipients.

Here immunoSEQ multiplex PCR was the method, and the copy in TCRdb shows in-frame clones only, minus some. The table lists roughly 190,000 clones, 85% to 95% of them singletons. With respect to this clone: What it recognizes is unknown.

The origin of this receptor is an adult in good health. The gene calls are TRBV9 and TRBJ2-3; 10 bases fit TRBD2. The sequenced sample was peripheral blood, obtained on day 0 of AZD1222 vaccination. CDR3 sequence: CASSVQLSSLAGNTDTQYF. The CDR3, as DNA: TGTGCCAGCAGCGTCCAACTCTCGTCACTAGCGGGGAACACAGATACGCAGTATTTT.